This T cell receptor beta chain was observed in a study of regulatory T cells in long-lasting Graves disease. Study conclusions and caveats: TCR diversity was lower in persistent than newly diagnosed Graves' disease.

This clonotype has a count of ten or more. As yet, its antigen is unknown. Between the trimmed V and J ends, which lost 8 bases and 6 bases, there was a span of 10 bases. Germline assignment: CDR1 DFQATT and CDR2 SNEGSKA (reference sequence). The CDR3 is 10 residues long. HTBI primers from iRepertoire and Arm-PCR of CDR3 regions yielded the TCR beta libraries. TCRdb reprocessed the multiplex PCR reads via MiXCR and lists one record per CDR3 protein. Counted here are around 400,000 distinct CDR3 sequences, 10% to 15% occurring once; the ten biggest clones make up 15% to 20%. The time point here: newly diagnosed GD, antithyroid drugs for less than 3 months. With RNA extracted from PBMCs as input, the TCR library was made. The same specimen was also included in a second study, on T cells in Graves' hyperthyroidism and ophthalmopathy. That report notes: TCR CDR3 regions were first amplified by RT-PCR with HTBI primers. Among thyroid clonotypes expanded above 0.001, most also appeared in blood.

The V call is TRBV20-1, the J call TRBJ1-2, with D possibly matching TRBD1 (6 bases). The clonotype comes from a young woman with Graves disease. Sequenced here: peripheral blood mononuclear cells (PBMCs), sampled at new diagnosis, from a patient treated with antithyroid drugs. This chain's CDR3 is CSQGGDGYTF. The CDR3 DNA is TGCAGTCAAGGGGGGGATGGCTACACCTTC.